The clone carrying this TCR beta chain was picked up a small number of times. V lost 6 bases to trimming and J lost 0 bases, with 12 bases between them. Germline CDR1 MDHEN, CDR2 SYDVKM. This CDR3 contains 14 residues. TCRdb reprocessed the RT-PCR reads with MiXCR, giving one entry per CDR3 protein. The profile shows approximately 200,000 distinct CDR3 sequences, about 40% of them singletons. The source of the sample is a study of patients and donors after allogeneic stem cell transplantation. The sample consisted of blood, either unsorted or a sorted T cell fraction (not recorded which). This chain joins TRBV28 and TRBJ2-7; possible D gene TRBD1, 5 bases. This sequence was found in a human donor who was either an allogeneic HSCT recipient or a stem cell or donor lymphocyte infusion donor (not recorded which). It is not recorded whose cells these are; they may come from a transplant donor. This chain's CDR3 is CASRATGSSYEQYF. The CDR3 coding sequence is TGTGCCAGCAGGGCAACAGGATCCTCCTACGAGCAGTACTTC.